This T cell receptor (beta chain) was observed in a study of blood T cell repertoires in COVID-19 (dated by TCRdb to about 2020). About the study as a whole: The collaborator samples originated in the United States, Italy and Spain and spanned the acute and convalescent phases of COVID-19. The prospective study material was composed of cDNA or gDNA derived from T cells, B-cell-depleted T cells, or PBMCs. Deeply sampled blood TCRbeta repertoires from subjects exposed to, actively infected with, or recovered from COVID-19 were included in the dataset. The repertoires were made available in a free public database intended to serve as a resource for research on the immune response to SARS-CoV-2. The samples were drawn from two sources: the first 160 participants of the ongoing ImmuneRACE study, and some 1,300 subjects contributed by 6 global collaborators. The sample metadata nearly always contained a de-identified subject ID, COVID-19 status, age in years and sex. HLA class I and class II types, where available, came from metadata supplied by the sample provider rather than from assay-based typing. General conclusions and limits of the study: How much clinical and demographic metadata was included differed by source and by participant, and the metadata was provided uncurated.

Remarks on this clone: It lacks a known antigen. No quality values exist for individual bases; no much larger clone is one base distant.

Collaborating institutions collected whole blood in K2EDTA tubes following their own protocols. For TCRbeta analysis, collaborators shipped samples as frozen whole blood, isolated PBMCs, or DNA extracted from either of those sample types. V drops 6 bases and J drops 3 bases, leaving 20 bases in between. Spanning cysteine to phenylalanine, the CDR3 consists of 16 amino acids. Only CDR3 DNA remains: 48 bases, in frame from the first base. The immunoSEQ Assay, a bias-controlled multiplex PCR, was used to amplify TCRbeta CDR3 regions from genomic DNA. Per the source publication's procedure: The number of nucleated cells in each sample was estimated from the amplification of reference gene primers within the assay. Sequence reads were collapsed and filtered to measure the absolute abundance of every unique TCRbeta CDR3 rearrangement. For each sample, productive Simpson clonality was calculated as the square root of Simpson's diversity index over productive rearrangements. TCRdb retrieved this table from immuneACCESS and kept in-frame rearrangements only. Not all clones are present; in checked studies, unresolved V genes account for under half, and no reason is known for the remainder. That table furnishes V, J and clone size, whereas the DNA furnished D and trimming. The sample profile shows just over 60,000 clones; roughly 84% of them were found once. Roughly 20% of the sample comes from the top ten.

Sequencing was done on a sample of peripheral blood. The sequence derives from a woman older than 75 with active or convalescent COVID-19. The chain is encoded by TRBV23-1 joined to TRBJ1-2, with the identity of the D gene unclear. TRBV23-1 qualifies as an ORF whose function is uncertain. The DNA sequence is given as TGCGCCAGCAGGGATGGGGAGCGGCCCTTGTACTATGGCTACACCTTC. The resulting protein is CASRDGERPLYYGYTF.